The 3 T cell receptor beta chains below come from one sample, sequenced in a study of T cells in Graves' hyperthyroidism and ophthalmopathy. RNA transcripts were the template for amplifying TCR beta CDR3 regions. HTBI primers drove first-round RT-PCR of the TCR CDR3. TCRdb redid the calling of the multiplex PCR reads with MiXCR, one entry per CDR3 protein. The table shows around 250,000 distinct CDR3 sequences, with about 14% occurring only once. Sequencing input: blood. These TCRs come from a middle-aged woman with Graves' hyperthyroidism that later progressed to Graves' ophthalmopathy.

This clonotype showed up just a few times. One base away lies a much larger clone, so this may be a sequencing read error. The V and J genes are TRBV27 and TRBJ2-7, with 13 nucleotides matching TRBD2. V shed 7 bases, J shed 0 bases, and the junction held 15 bases outside the gene matches. The CDR3 covers 19 residues. Germline V CDR1 and CDR2: MNHEY, SMNVEV (reference sequence). The CDR3 DNA follows: TGTGCCAGCAATCCGACGGGACTAGCGGGATTGAGGCCCTCCTACGAGCAGTACTTC. Protein product: CASNPTGLAGLRPSYEQYF.

This clonotype was observed many times. This sequence joins TRBV6-1 and TRBJ1-5; tentative D call: TRBD1 (5 bases). V was trimmed by 7 bases and J by 7 bases, leaving 17 bases between them. The CDR3 is made up of 14 amino acids. The germline gives CDR1 MNHNS, CDR2 SASEGT. The CDR3 loop is CASKIGGEQQPQHF. CDR3 nucleotide sequence: TGTGCCAGCAAAATCGGGGGGGAGCAACAGCCCCAGCATTTT.

This clonotype has at least ten counts. This rearrangement joins TRBV30 to TRBJ2-7; a weak D match, TRBD1 (6 bases). Trimming shortened V by 1 base and J by 0 bases, and 13 bases separated the two germline ends. Germline-derived CDR1 and CDR2 are GTSNPN and SVGIG (reference sequence). The CDR3 contains 15 residues. The CDR3 is CAWSGETGGSYEQYF. CDR3 coding DNA: TGTGCCTGGAGTGGCGAGACAGGAGGCTCCTACGAGCAGTACTTC.